Given below is one TCR beta chain in context. Its specificity is not known. The CDR3 runs 14 residues. Per germline, CDR1 MNHEY and CDR2 SMNVEV (reference sequence). Germline trimming cut 5 bases from V and 2 bases from J; bases unmatched to any gene: 2. Only Caucasian adults living in Nashville, Tennessee served as donors. The data were taken from a study of shared clonotypes between healthy human individuals. Study summary: Donors were a couple of women and three men aged 18 to 49.

The study, taken as a whole, reports: Specimens sampled were limited to blood, with tissue repertoires likely differing. Relative to memory subsets, naive subsets generally showed larger estimated richness.

Profiling relied on immunoSEQ multiplex PCR, and the TCRdb table lists in-frame clones only, not all of them. The sample includes under 850,000 clones, over 60% of them seen just once. This TCR derives from a woman in her twenties or thirties in good health. Sequenced material: memory CD4+ T cells sorted from blood. Subset noted: CD45RA-negative fraction. J is TRBJ2-2 and V is TRBV27, with 7 bases that match TRBD1. The CDR3 reads CASSGQVNTGELFF. In DNA, the CDR3 is TGTGCCAGCAGTGGACAGGTTAACACCGGGGAGCTGTTTTTT.